The 3 T cell receptor beta chains reported below all come from one sample, sequenced in a study of T cells in Graves' hyperthyroidism and ophthalmopathy. It was RNA transcripts that yielded the amplified TCR beta CDR3 regions. First-round RT-PCR of the TCR CDR3 relied on the HTBI primer set. TCRdb re-called the multiplex PCR reads with MiXCR, one entry per CDR3 protein. Of approximately 600,000 distinct CDR3 sequences listed, roughly 16% are singletons. The sequenced sample was blood. The receptors shown here come from a woman in her thirties with Graves' hyperthyroidism.

This clonotype was seen once. V usage is TRBV5-1 and J usage is TRBJ2-5, with D possibly TRBD2 on 6 matching bases. The germline CDR1 and CDR2 sequences are SGHRS and YFSETQ. The CDR3 loop spans 14 amino acids. The V end lost 4 bases, the J end lost 5 bases, and 15 bases lay between the germline ends. CDR3 in DNA: TGCGCCAGCAGCGCCGCGGGGCCCAGGGAGACCCAGTACTTC. Protein sequence: CASSAAGPRETQYF.

Ten or more counts support this clonotype. The J gene is TRBJ1-2, the V gene TRBV10-2; 9 nucleotides line up with TRBD1. V trimming: 6 bases; J trimming: 2 bases; junction bases outside the gene matches: 7. This CDR3 is built from 15 residues. In germline, CDR1 is WSHSY, CDR2 SAAADI. CDR3 loop: CASRGQGVKNYGYTF. CDR3 coding DNA: TGCGCCAGCAGGGGACAGGGTGTAAAAAACTATGGCTACACCTTC.

This chain links TRBV6-2 or TRBV6-3 with TRBJ2-5; D could derive from TRBD1 or TRBD2 (5 bases each). The CDR3 loop spans 15 amino acids. V was shortened by 8 bases and J by 4 bases, with 20 bases between the two germline ends. Germline CDR1 reads MNHEY; CDR2 reads SVGEGT. The CDR3 DNA reads as TGTGCCAGCCGTGGAATCCGGGGACCAGGAGAGACCCAGTACTTC. Amino acid sequence: CASRGIRGPGETQYF.